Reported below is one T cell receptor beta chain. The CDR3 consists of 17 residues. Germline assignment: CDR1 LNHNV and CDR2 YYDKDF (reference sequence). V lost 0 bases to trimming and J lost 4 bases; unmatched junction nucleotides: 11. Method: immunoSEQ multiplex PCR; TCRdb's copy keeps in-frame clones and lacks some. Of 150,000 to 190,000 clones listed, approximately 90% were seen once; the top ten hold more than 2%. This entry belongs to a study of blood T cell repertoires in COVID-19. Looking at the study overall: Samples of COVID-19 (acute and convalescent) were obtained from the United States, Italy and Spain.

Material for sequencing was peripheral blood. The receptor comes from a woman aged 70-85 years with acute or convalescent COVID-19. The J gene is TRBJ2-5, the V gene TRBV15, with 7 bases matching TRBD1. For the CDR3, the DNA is TGTGCCACCAGCAGAGATCTAATAGGGGGCGCAGGAGAGACCCAGTACTTC. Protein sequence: CATSRDLIGGAGETQYF.